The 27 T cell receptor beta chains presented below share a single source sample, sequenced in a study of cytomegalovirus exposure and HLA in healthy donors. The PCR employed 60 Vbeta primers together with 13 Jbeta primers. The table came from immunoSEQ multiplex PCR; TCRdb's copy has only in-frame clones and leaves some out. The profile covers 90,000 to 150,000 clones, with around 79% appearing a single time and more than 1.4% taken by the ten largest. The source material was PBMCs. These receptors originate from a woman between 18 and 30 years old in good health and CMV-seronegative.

The CDR3 sequence is CASSPDSPLYGYTF. The CDR3 DNA is TGTGCCAGCAGTCCGGACAGCCCACTCTATGGCTACACCTTC. The chain is built from TRBV5-8 and TRBJ1-2, with D possibly being TRBD1 (6 bases). There are 14 residues in the CDR3. V was clipped by 5 bases and J by 4 bases, with 15 bases between them. The germline V gene has CDR1 SGHTS and CDR2 YDEGEE.

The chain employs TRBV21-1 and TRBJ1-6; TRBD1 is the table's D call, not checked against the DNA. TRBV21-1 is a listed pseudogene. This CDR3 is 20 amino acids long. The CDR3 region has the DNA TGTGCCAGCAGCAAATATAAGGGATTGGCCCCGGGACAGGGGAATTCACCCCTCCACTTT. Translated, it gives CASSKYKGLAPGQGNSPLHF.

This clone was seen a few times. The CDR3 sequence: CASSQGLENTDTQYF. Written as DNA, the CDR3 is TGTGCCAGCTCTCAGGGACTGGAAAACACAGATACGCAGTATTTT. This chain joins TRBV18 and TRBJ2-3; TRBD2 is a possible D gene (6 bases). V lost 6 bases, J lost 2 bases, and 15 bases lay in between. The germline V gene encodes CDR1 KGHSH and CDR2 LQKENI. This CDR3 region has 15 residues.

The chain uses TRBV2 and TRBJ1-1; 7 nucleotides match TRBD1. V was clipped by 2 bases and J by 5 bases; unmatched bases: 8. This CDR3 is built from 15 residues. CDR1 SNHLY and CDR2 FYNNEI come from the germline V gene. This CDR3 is CASSETGDLVTEAFF. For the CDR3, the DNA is TGTGCCAGCAGTGAAACAGGGGATCTAGTTACTGAAGCTTTCTTT.

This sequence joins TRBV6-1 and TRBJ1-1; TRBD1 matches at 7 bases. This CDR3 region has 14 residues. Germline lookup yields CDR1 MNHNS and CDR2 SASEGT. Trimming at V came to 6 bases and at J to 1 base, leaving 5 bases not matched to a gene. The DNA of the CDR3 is TGTGCCAGCAGACAGACAGGGAAGAACACTGAAGCTTTCTTT. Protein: CASRQTGKNTEAFF.

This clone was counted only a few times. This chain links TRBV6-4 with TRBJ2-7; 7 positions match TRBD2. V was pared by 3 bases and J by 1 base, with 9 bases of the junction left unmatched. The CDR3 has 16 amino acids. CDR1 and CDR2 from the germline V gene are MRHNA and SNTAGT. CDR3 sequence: CASSEKGGSASYEQYF. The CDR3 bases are TGTGCCAGCAGTGAGAAAGGCGGGAGTGCATCCTACGAGCAGTACTTC.

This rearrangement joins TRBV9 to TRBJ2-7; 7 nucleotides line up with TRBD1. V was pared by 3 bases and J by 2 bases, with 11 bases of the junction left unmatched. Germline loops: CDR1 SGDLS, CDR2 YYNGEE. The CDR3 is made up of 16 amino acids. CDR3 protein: CASSDGWDSKTYEQYF. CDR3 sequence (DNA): TGTGCCAGCAGCGATGGATGGGACAGCAAGACCTACGAGCAGTACTTC.

CDR3 residues: CASSLVAVRSYNEQFF. CDR3 nucleotide sequence: TGTGCCAGCAGCTTAGTAGCTGTTCGCTCCTACAATGAGCAGTTCTTC. The rearrangement links TRBV11-2 to TRBJ2-1, with D unclear. This CDR3 is built from 16 residues. From germline, CDR1 is SGHAT and CDR2 FQNNGV. V was shortened by 1 base and J by 0 bases, with 10 bases between the two germline ends.

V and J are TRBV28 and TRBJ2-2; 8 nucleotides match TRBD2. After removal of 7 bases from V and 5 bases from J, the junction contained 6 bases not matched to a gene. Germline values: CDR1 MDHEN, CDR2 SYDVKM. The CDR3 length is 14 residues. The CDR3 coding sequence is TGTGCCAGCAATATAGCGGGGTTTACCGGGGAGCTGTTTTTT. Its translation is CASNIAGFTGELFF.

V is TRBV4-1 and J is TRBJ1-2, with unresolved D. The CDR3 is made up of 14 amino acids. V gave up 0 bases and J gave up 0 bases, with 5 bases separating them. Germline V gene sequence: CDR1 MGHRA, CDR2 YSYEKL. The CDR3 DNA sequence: TGCGCCAGCAGCCAAGATACAGCTAACTATGGCTACACCTTC. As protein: CASSQDTANYGYTF.

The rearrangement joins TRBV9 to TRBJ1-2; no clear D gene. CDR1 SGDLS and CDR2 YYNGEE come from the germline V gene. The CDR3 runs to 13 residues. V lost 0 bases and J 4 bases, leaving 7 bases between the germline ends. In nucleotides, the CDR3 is TGTGCCAGCAGCGTAGTCGCCGGCTATGGCTACACCTTC. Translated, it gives CASSVVAGYGYTF.

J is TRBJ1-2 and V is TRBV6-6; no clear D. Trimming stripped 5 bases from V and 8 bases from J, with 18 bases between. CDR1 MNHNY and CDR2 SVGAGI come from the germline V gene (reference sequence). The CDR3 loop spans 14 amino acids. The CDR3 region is CASSPPVGRSGYTF. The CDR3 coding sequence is TGTGCCAGCAGTCCCCCGGTGGGGAGGAGCGGCTACACCTTC.

Here the CDR3 DNA reads TGTGCCAGCTCACCCTCGACAGGAGACTCTGGAAACACCATATATTTT. Translation gives CASSPSTGDSGNTIYF. The V call is TRBV18, the J call TRBJ1-3, with D maybe TRBD1 (6 bases). This CDR3 has 16 residues. The germline V gene has CDR1 KGHSH and CDR2 LQKENI. Trimming removed 3 bases from V and 0 bases from J, with 12 bases in between.

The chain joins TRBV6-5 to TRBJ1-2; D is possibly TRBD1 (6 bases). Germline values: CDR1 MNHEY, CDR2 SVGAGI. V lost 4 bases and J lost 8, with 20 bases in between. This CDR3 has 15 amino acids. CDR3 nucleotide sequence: TGTGCCAGCAGTTTCGGTCGGGACACCCCCAAAGGCTACACCTTC. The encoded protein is CASSFGRDTPKGYTF.

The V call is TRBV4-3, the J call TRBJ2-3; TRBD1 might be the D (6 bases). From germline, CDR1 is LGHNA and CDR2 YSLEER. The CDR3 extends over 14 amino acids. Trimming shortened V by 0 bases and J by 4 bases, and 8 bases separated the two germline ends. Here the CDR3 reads CASSQETGADTQYF. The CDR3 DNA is TGCGCCAGCAGCCAAGAGACAGGTGCAGATACGCAGTATTTT.

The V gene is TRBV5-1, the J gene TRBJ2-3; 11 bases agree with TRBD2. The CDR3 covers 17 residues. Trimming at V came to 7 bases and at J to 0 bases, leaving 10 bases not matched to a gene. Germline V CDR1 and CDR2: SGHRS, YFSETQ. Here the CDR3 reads CASRGTSGVASTDTQYF. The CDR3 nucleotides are TGCGCCAGCCGGGGGACTAGCGGAGTTGCTAGCACAGATACGCAGTATTTT. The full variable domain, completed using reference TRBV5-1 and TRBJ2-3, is KAGVTQTPRYLIKTRGQQVTLSCSPISGHRSVSWYQQTPGQGLQFLFEYFSETQRNKGNFPGRFSGRQFSNSRSEMNVSTLELGDSALYLCASRGTSGVASTDTQYFGPGTRLTVL.

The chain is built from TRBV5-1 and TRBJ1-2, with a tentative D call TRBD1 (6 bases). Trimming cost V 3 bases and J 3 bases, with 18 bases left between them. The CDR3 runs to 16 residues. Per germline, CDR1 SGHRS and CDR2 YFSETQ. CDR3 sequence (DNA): TGCGCCAGCAGCTCGCGCGGGGGGCGTGGAGACTATGGCTACACCTTC. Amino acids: CASSSRGGRGDYGYTF.

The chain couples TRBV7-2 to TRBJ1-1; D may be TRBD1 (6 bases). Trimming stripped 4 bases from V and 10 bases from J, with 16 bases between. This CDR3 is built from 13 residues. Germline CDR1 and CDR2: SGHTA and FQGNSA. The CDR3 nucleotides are TGTGCCAGCAGCTCCTTACACCTACAGGGAGCTTTCTTT. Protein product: CASSSLHLQGAFF.

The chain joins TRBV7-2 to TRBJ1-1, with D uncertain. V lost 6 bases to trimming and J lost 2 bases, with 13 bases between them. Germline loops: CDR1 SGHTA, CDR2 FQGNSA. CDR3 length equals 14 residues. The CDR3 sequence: CASSLNQANTEAFF. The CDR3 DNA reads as TGTGCCAGCAGTCTCAATCAGGCAAACACTGAAGCTTTCTTT.

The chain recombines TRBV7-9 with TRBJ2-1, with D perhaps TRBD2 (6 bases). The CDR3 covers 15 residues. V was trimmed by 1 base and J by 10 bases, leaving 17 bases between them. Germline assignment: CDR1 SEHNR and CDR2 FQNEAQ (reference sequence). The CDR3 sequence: CASSLGGPSSGEQFF. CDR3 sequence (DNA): TGTGCCAGCAGCTTAGGAGGACCATCCAGCGGGGAGCAGTTCTTC.

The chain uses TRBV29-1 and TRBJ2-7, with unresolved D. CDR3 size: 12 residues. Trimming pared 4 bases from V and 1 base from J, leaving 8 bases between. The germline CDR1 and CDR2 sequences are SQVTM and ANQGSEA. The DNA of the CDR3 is TGCAGCGTTGCAACATCTTCCTACGAGCAGTACTTC. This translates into CSVATSSYEQYF.

The CDR3, as DNA: TGTGCCAGCAGCTTAGTTGGGCCCAGTACTGAAGCTTTCTTT. Translating gives CASSLVGPSTEAFF. The V and J genes are TRBV7-9 and TRBJ1-1; D unresolved. Germline CDR1 and CDR2: SEHNR and FQNEAQ (reference sequence). The CDR3 loop spans 14 amino acids. Trimming took 1 base from V and 5 from J, leaving 11 bases between them.

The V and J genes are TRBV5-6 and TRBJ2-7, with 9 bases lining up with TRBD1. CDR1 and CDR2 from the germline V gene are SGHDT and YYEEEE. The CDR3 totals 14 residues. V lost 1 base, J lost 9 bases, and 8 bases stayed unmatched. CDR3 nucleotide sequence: TGTGCCAGCAGCTTGCCTGGACAGGGGTCCCTGCAGTACTTC. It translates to CASSLPGQGSLQYF. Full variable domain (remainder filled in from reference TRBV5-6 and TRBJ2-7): DAGVTQSPTHLIKTRGQQVTLRCSPKSGHDTVSWYQQALGQGPQFIFQYYEEEERQRGNFPDRFSGHQFPNYSSELNVNALLLGDSALYLCASSLPGQGSLQYFGPGTRLTVT.

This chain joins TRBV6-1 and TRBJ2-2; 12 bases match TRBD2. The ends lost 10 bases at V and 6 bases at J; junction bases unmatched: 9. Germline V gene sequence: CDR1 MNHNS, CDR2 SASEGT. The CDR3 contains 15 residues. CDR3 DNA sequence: TGTGCCACCTATGGACTAGCGGGATCTCCCGGGGAGCTGTTTTTT. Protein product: CATYGLAGSPGELFF.

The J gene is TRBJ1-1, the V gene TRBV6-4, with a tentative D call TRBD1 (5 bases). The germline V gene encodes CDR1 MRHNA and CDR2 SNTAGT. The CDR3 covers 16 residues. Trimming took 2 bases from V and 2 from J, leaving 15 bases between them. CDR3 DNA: TGTGCCAGCAGTGACGGTGGGGCAGGGCCAAACACTGAAGCTTTCTTT. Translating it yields CASSDGGAGPNTEAFF.

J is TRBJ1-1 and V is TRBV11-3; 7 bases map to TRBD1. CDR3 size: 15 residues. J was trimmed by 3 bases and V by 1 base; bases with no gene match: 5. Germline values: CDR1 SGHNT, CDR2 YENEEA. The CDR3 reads CASSLGQGRDTEAFF. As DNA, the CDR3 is TGTGCCAGCAGCTTAGGACAGGGAAGGGACACTGAAGCTTTCTTT.

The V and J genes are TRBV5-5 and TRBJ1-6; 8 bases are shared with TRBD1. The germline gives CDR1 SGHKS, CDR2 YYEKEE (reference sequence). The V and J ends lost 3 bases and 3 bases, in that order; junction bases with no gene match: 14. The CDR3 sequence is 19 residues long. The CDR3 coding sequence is TGTGCCAGCAGCTCTGCCGGGACAGGCCCCGTAAACTATAATTCACCCCTCCACTTT. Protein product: CASSSAGTGPVNYNSPLHF.